A single TCR beta chain is shown here with its context. Its antigen is currently unknown. The data stem from a study of cytomegalovirus exposure and HLA in healthy donors. Points from the study as a whole: Presence/absence analyses treated sequencing depth as roughly uniform across donors. Compared with the approximately 680-donor mean, an Asian-associated ancestry cluster reportedly had fewer N-insertions, according to a later analysis.

PCR primers comprised 60 Vbeta and 13 Jbeta primers. Sequenced by immunoSEQ multiplex PCR; TCRdb stores in-frame clones only, minus some. Of around 97,000 clones listed, roughly 77% were seen once; the top ten hold 10% to 13%. In germline, CDR1 is MNHNS, CDR2 SASEGT. V was pared by 10 bases and J by 3 bases, with 21 bases between. This CDR3 has 15 amino acids. The chain is built from TRBV6-1 and TRBJ1-2; D call uncertain. The TCR was taken from a young woman in good health and CMV-seropositive. Sequencing was done on a sample of PBMCs. Here the CDR3 reads CATTLLVGGYYGYTF. CDR3 nucleotides: TGTGCCACCACACTACTCGTGGGAGGATACTATGGCTACACCTTC.